These 28 T cell receptor beta chains share one sample of origin, sequenced in a study of cytotoxic CD8 clonotypes in ibrutinib-treated CLL (dated by TCRdb to the early 2020s). To prepare the library, the immunoSEQ multiplex PCR assay was applied. TCRdb limited this immuneACCESS table to in-frame rearrangements with V and J called. A share of clones is missing; checked studies link under half to unresolved V genes, and the rest is unexplained. The sample table holds roughly 42,000 clones, of which 55% to 80% were seen once. About 7.4% of the sample goes to the ten largest clones. The sample's time point label is to be understood as: progressive disease on ibrutinib. The input for sequencing was PBMCs, taken at disease progression, from a patient treated with ibrutinib. The receptors shown here come from a human donor with chronic lymphocytic leukemia.

The rearrangement links TRBV29-1 to TRBJ1-4; D unclear. This CDR3 comprises 15 residues. The germline V gene encodes CDR1 SQVTM and CDR2 ANQGSEA. V was clipped by 3 bases and J by 8 bases, with 19 bases between them. The CDR3, as DNA: TGCAGCGTTGAGAGAGATACGGACGAAGGGGAAAAACTGTTTTTT. It translates to CSVERDTDEGEKLFF.

This sequence joins TRBV4-1 and TRBJ2-7; 9 bases are a match to TRBD2. Germline lookup yields CDR1 MGHRA and CDR2 YSYEKL. The CDR3 length is 15 residues. J gave up 4 bases and V 0 bases, and 4 bases lay outside the gene matches. CDR3 in DNA: TGCGCCAGCAGCCAAGAGGCTAGCGGGAAGTACGAGCAGTACTTC. Encoded protein: CASSQEASGKYEQYF.

This chain joins TRBV2 and TRBJ2-1; 12 bases align to TRBD2. Trimming cost V 9 bases and J 9 bases; bases outside gene matches: 15. The CDR3 spans 16 residues. Germline assignment: CDR1 SNHLY and CDR2 FYNNEI. The CDR3 coding sequence is TGTGCCAGTATACGTGGGGCTAGCGGGAGGGGGAGTGAGCAGTTCTTC. It translates to CASIRGASGRGSEQFF.

The chain links TRBV19 to TRBJ1-1; a possible D gene is TRBD1 (5 bases). The CDR3 has 14 amino acids. The germline gives CDR1 LNHDA, CDR2 SQIVND (reference sequence). Trimming stripped 3 bases from V and 5 bases from J, with 13 bases between. CDR3 DNA sequence: TGTGCCAGTAGTATGCCGGGGCGGGGGACTGAAGCTTTCTTT. Translation: CASSMPGRGTEAFF.

This clone was seen just once. This chain joins TRBV30 and TRBJ1-1, with D perhaps matching TRBD1 (5 bases). Germline loops: CDR1 GTSNPN, CDR2 SVGIG (reference sequence). This CDR3 comprises 13 residues. Trimming left V 2 bases short and J 4 bases short, with 11 bases between. CDR3: CAWSWGGTTEAFF. The CDR3 coding sequence is TGTGCCTGGAGTTGGGGGGGTACCACTGAAGCTTTCTTT.

This chain links TRBV28 with TRBJ1-6, with a tentative D call TRBD1 (5 bases). V was pared by 3 bases and J by 9 bases, with 15 bases between. In germline, CDR1 is MDHEN, CDR2 SYDVKM. The CDR3 has 15 residues. The CDR3 nucleotides are TGTGCCAGCAGTTTGGAGACTACGAGGGGTTCACCCCTCCACTTT. This translates into CASSLETTRGSPLHF.

The chain is built from TRBV5-1 and TRBJ1-6, with D uncertain. V lost 0 bases and J lost 9, with 10 bases in between. Germline V gives CDR1 SGHRS, CDR2 YFSETQ. The CDR3 loop spans 14 amino acids. In DNA, the CDR3 is TGCGCCAGCAGCTTGGGGGCAGCCGTTTCACCCCTCCACTTT. Protein: CASSLGAAVSPLHF.

The chain couples TRBV5-4 to TRBJ2-1; 8 bases match TRBD1. From germline, CDR1 is SGHNT and CDR2 YYREEE (reference sequence). The V and J ends lost 2 bases and 7 bases, in that order; junction bases with no gene match: 5. The CDR3 has 14 amino acids. Here the CDR3 reads CASSFGQGWNEQFF. The CDR3 DNA reads as TGTGCCAGCAGCTTCGGACAGGGTTGGAATGAGCAGTTCTTC.

J is TRBJ1-5 and V is TRBV6-5; a weak D match, TRBD1 (6 bases). CDR3 length: 15 residues. Germline assignment: CDR1 MNHEY and CDR2 SVGAGI. Trimming cost V 6 bases and J 7 bases, with 19 bases left between them. The CDR3 DNA follows: TGTGCCAGCAGAGGGTCATGGCAGGGGAGCCAGCCCCAGCATTTT. This sequence encodes CASRGSWQGSQPQHF.

The V gene is TRBV5-8, the J gene TRBJ2-6; 7 bases line up with TRBD1. Trimming cost V 4 bases and J 0 bases; bases outside gene matches: 7. This CDR3 has 17 residues. Germline lookup yields CDR1 SGHTS and CDR2 YDEGEE. CDR3 sequence: CASSKTGDSSGANVLTF. The CDR3 DNA reads as TGTGCCAGCAGCAAAACAGGGGACAGCTCTGGGGCCAACGTCCTGACTTTC.

The chain combines TRBV2 with TRBJ2-1; D uncertain. Germline V gene data show CDR1 as SNHLY and CDR2 as FYNNEI. V dropped 10 bases and J dropped 10 bases, with 17 bases sitting between them. There are 12 residues in the CDR3. The CDR3 loop reads CATISGPWEQFF. CDR3 DNA sequence: TGTGCCACCATTTCCGGACCCTGGGAGCAGTTCTTC.

The rearrangement joins TRBV7-2 to TRBJ2-5; 9 nucleotides line up with TRBD1. The CDR3 is 15 residues long. Germline assignment: CDR1 SGHTA and CDR2 FQGNSA. The ends lost 5 bases at V and 5 bases at J; junction bases unmatched: 9. The chain's CDR3 is CASSRDRVYGETQYF. The CDR3 region has the DNA TGTGCCAGCAGCCGGGACAGGGTTTATGGGGAGACCCAGTACTTC.

This chain uses TRBV19 with TRBJ1-2, with D hard to call. The germline gives CDR1 LNHDA, CDR2 SQIVND (reference sequence). The CDR3 is 13 amino acids. V dropped 6 bases and J dropped 8 bases, with 16 bases sitting between them. Written as DNA, the CDR3 is TGTGCCAGTAGGATCCCCTTTGACGCGGGCTACACCTTC. Residues: CASRIPFDAGYTF.

V gene TRBV19 combines with J gene TRBJ2-7; D not certain. The V end lost 1 base, the J end lost 0 bases, and 10 bases lay between the germline ends. CDR1 is LNHDA and CDR2 is SQIVND in the germline V gene (reference sequence). The CDR3 totals 15 residues. The CDR3 spells CASSIVADASYEQYF. The CDR3 DNA reads TGTGCCAGTAGTATAGTGGCCGATGCCTCCTACGAGCAGTACTTC.

This clone showed up many times. The V gene is TRBV19, the J gene TRBJ1-5; possibly TRBD1 for D (5 bases). Trimming took 8 bases from V and 0 from J, leaving 14 bases between them. Germline CDR1 LNHDA, CDR2 SQIVND (reference sequence). CDR3 length: 15 residues. CDR3 DNA sequence: TGTGCCAGTGACCTGGGGGGGTTTAGCAATCAGCCCCAGCATTTT. Amino acid sequence: CASDLGGFSNQPQHF.

This chain links TRBV5-1 with TRBJ2-1; a possible D gene is TRBD2 (6 bases). V was shortened by 0 bases and J by 0 bases, with 25 bases between the two germline ends. The germline V gene encodes CDR1 SGHRS and CDR2 YFSETQ. This CDR3 region has 21 residues. The CDR3 here is CASSLGSTPGERASSYNEQFF. As DNA, the CDR3 is TGCGCCAGCAGCTTGGGCTCGACCCCGGGAGAGCGGGCGAGCTCCTACAATGAGCAGTTCTTC.

This clone was found a few times. The chain combines TRBV19 with TRBJ1-5; D call uncertain. This CDR3 spans 13 amino acids. Germline V gene data show CDR1 as LNHDA and CDR2 as SQIVND (reference sequence). The V and J ends lost 0 bases and 7 bases respectively, with 7 bases between them. The CDR3 bases are TGTGCCAGTAGTATAGATAGCGGCCAGCCCCAGCATTTT. Its translation: CASSIDSGQPQHF.

The V and J genes are TRBV11-3 and TRBJ1-1; TRBD1 agrees at 7 bases. Trimming removed 5 bases from V and 1 base from J; junction bases left unmatched: 1. The length of the CDR3 is 13 residues. CDR1 is SGHNT and CDR2 is YENEEA in the germline V gene. CDR3 DNA sequence: TGTGCCAGCAGCCGGGACAGGAACACTGAAGCTTTCTTT. As protein: CASSRDRNTEAFF.

This chain links TRBV5-1 with TRBJ2-1; the D is unclear. The V end lost 0 bases, the J end lost 6 bases, and 7 bases lay between the germline ends. The CDR3 runs 13 residues. The V gene's germline CDR1 is SGHRS and CDR2 YFSETQ. Here the CDR3 DNA reads TGCGCCAGCAGCTTGGGGGCCAGCAATGAGCAGTTCTTC. This sequence encodes CASSLGASNEQFF.

This clone was picked up one time. One end of the junction varies from germline; a read error may be responsible. Other DNA sequences of this sample code for an identical CDR3. This rearrangement joins TRBV7-3 to TRBJ1-1; a possible D gene is TRBD1 (6 bases). CDR3 size: 14 residues. Germline V lookup: CDR1 SGHTA, CDR2 FQGTGA. CDR3 sequence: CASSLGGLDTEAFF. CDR3 coding DNA: TGTGCCAGTAGCTTAGGGGGGCTCGACACTGAAGCTTTCTTT.

The genes are TRBV5-1 and TRBJ2-5; possible D gene TRBD1, 5 bases. Per germline, CDR1 SGHRS and CDR2 YFSETQ. Trimming removed 7 bases at V and 2 bases at J, with 9 bases between. This CDR3 spans 12 amino acids. The CDR3 is CASRTNQETQYF. The CDR3, as DNA: TGCGCCAGCCGGACAAATCAAGAGACCCAGTACTTC.

The chain joins TRBV14 to TRBJ2-5; 7 bases match TRBD2. The length of the CDR3 is 15 residues. Germline V gene sequence: CDR1 SGHDN, CDR2 FVKESK. With V trimmed by 3 bases and J by 3 bases, 7 bases remained unmatched. This chain's CDR3 is CASSHETGRKETQYF. For the CDR3, the DNA is TGTGCCAGCAGCCACGAAACCGGGAGGAAAGAGACCCAGTACTTC.

V and J are TRBV2 and TRBJ1-2; TRBD1 matches 7 bases. V dropped 5 bases and J dropped 4; count of bases not matched to a gene: 10. Germline V gives CDR1 SNHLY, CDR2 FYNNEI. The CDR3 totals 15 residues. In DNA, the CDR3 is TGTGCCAGCAGTCCTCAGGGGGTCGCGGTCTATGGCTACACCTTC. Translating it yields CASSPQGVAVYGYTF. Supplemented by reference TRBV2 and TRBJ1-2, the full variable domain reads EPEVTQTPSHQVTQMGQEVILRCVPISNHLYFYWYRQILGQKVEFLVSFYNNEISEKSEIFDDQFSVERPDGSNFTLKIRSTKLEDSAMYFCASSPQGVAVYGYTFGSGTRLTVV.

In its sample, this clone was seen once. This chain joins TRBV14 and TRBJ1-2, with TRBD1 as a possible D gene (6 bases). Trimming stripped 2 bases from V and 3 bases from J, with 19 bases between. Germline-derived CDR1 and CDR2 are SGHDN and FVKESK. The CDR3 consists of 17 residues. CDR3 region: CASSQFSNRASDYGYTF. CDR3 DNA: TGTGCCAGCAGCCAATTTTCAAACAGGGCGTCCGACTATGGCTACACCTTC.

The chain links TRBV28 to TRBJ1-6, with D perhaps matching TRBD1 (6 bases). V was trimmed by 3 bases and J by 8 bases, leaving 14 bases between them. Germline V gene data show CDR1 as MDHEN and CDR2 as SYDVKM. The CDR3 has 15 amino acids. The chain's CDR3 is CASSLPDSLDSPLHF. The CDR3, as DNA: TGTGCCAGCAGTTTGCCGGACAGTTTGGATTCACCCCTCCACTTT.

This sequence joins TRBV5-1 and TRBJ1-5; no clear D. CDR1 and CDR2 from the germline V gene are SGHRS and YFSETQ. The CDR3 runs to 13 residues. V lost 0 bases to trimming and J lost 6 bases, with 7 bases between them. CDR3 bases: TGCGCCAGCAGCTTGGTATACGGTCAGCCCCAGCATTTT. Translating it yields CASSLVYGQPQHF. The variable domain in full, with the rest retrieved from reference TRBV5-1 and TRBJ1-5, is KAGVTQTPRYLIKTRGQQVTLSCSPISGHRSVSWYQQTPGQGLQFLFEYFSETQRNKGNFPGRFSGRQFSNSRSEMNVSTLELGDSALYLCASSLVYGQPQHFGDGTRLSIL.

This chain links TRBV12-5 with TRBJ2-5; either TRBD1 or TRBD2 may fit D (5 bases each). With 9 bases removed from V and 6 bases from J, the gap between germline ends came to 29 bases. CDR3 length equals 17 residues. CDR1 and CDR2 from the germline V gene are LGHNT and FRNRAP. CDR3 nucleotides: TGTGCTAGCCTCACCCCCCGGGACCCCGAGGTCGAAAAGACCCAGTACTTC. The encoded protein is CASLTPRDPEVEKTQYF. The variable domain in full, with the rest retrieved from reference TRBV12-5 and TRBJ2-5, is DARVTQTPRHKVTEMGQEVTMRCQPILGHNTVFWYRQTMMQGLELLAYFRNRAPLDDSGMPKDRFSAEMPDATLATLKIQPSEPRDSAVYFCASLTPRDPEVEKTQYFGPGTRLLVL.

The DNA of the CDR3 is TGTGCCAGCAGCTTAACGCGACAGGTGGCAAACTCCTACAATGAGCAGTTCTTC. It yields the protein CASSLTRQVANSYNEQFF. This rearrangement joins TRBV7-3 to TRBJ2-1, with D tentatively TRBD1 (6 bases). The CDR3 is 18 residues long. Germline-derived CDR1 and CDR2 are SGHTA and FQGTGA. V was clipped by 0 bases and J by 0 bases, with 15 bases between them.